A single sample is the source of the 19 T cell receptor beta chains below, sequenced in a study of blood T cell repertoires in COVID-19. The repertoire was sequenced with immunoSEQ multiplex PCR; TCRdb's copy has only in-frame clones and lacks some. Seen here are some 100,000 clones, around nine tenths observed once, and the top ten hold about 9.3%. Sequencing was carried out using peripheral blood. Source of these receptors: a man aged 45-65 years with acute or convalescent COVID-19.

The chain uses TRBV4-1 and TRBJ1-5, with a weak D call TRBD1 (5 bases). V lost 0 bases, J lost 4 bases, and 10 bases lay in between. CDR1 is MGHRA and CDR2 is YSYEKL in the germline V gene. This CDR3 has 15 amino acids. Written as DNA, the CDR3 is TGCGCCAGCAGCCAAGATCTAGGGGTTAATCAGCCCCAGCATTTT. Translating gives CASSQDLGVNQPQHF.

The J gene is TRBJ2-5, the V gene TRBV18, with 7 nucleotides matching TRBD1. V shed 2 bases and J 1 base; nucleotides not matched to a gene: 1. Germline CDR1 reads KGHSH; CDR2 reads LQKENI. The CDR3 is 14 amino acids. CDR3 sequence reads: CASSPRQGQETQYF. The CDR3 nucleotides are TGTGCCAGCTCACCAAGACAGGGCCAAGAGACCCAGTACTTC.

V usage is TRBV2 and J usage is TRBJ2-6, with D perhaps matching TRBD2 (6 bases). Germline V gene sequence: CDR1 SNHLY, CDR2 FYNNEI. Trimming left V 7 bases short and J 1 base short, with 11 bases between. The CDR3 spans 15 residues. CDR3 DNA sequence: TGTGCCAGCACCCAACGGGAGTCTGGGGCCAACGTCCTGACTTTC. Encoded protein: CASTQRESGANVLTF.

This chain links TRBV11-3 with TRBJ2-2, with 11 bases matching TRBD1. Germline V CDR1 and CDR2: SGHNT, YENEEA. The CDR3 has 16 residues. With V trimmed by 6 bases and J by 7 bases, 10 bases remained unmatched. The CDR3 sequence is CASSPRTGGAGGELFF. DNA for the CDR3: TGTGCCAGCAGTCCTAGGACAGGGGGCGCCGGCGGGGAGCTGTTTTTT.

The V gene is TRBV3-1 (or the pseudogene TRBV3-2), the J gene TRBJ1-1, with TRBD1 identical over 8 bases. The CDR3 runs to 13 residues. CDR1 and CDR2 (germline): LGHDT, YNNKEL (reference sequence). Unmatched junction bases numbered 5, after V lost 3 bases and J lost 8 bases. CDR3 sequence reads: CASSHRNRGEAFF. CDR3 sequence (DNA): TGTGCCAGCAGCCATAGGAACAGGGGGGAAGCTTTCTTT.

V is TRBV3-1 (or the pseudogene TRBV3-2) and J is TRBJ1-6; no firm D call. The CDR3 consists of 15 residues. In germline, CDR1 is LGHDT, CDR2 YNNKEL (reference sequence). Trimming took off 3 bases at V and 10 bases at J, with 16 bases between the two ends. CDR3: CASSQYGGRGSPLHF. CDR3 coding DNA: TGTGCCAGCAGCCAGTACGGAGGTAGAGGATCACCCCTCCACTTT.

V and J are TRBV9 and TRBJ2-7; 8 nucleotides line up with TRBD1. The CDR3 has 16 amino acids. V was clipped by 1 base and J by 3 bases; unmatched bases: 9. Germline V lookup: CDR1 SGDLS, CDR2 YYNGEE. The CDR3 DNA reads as TGTGCCAGCAGCGTAAATGGACAGGGCCAATTCTACGAGCAGTACTTC. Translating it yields CASSVNGQGQFYEQYF.

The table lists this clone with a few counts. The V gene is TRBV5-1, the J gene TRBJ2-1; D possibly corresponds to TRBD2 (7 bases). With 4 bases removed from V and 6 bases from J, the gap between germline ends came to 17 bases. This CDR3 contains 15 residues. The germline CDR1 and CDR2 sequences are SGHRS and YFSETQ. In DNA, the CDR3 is TGCGCCAGCAGCCTTCAACGGCGGGGGCCCAATGAGCAGTTCTTC. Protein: CASSLQRRGPNEQFF.

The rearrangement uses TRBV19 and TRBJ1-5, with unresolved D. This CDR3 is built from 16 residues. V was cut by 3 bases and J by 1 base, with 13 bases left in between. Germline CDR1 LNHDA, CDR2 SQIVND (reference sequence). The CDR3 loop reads CASSILGVFSNQPQHF. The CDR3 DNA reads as TGTGCCAGTAGTATTCTGGGCGTCTTCAGCAATCAGCCCCAGCATTTT.

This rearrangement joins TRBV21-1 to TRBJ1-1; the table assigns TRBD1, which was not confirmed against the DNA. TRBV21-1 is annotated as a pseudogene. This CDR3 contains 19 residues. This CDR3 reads CASSKVEDREGWMNTEAFF. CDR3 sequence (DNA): TGTGCCAGCAGCAAAGTGGAGGACAGGGAGGGTTGGATGAACACTGAAGCTTTCTTT.

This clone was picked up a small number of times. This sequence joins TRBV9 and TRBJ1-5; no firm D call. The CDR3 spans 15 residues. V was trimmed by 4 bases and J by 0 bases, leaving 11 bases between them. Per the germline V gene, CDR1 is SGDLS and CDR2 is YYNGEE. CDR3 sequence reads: CASSFGSDSNQPQHF. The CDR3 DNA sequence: TGTGCCAGCAGCTTCGGGTCGGATAGCAATCAGCCCCAGCATTTT.

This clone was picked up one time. The CDR3 here is CAIKPGRAYGTDTQYF. In nucleotides, the CDR3 is TGTGCCATCAAGCCCGGGAGGGCCTATGGTACAGATACGCAGTATTTT. V gene TRBV10-3 combines with J gene TRBJ2-3; 8 bases agree with TRBD2. The CDR3 totals 16 residues. Germline CDR1 is ENHRY and CDR2 is SYGVKD. Trimming at V came to 7 bases and at J to 3 bases, leaving 12 bases not matched to a gene.

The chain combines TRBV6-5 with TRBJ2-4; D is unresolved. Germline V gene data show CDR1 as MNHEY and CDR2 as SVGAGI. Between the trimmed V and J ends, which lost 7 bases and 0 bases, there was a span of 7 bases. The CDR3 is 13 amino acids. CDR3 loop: CASNPQAKNIQYF. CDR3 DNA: TGTGCCAGCAATCCCCAAGCCAAAAACATTCAGTACTTC.

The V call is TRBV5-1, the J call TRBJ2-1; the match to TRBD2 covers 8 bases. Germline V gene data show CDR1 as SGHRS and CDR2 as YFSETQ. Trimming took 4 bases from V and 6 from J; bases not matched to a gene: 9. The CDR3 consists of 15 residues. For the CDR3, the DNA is TGCGCCAGCAGCCTTATTCCGGGACTAGGCAATGAGCAGTTCTTC. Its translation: CASSLIPGLGNEQFF.

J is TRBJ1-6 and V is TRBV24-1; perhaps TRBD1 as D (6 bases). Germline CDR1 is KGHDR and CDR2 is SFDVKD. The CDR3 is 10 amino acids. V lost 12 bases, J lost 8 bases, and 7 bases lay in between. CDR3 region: CARQDSPLHF. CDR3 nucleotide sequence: TGTGCCCGACAGGATTCACCCCTCCACTTT.

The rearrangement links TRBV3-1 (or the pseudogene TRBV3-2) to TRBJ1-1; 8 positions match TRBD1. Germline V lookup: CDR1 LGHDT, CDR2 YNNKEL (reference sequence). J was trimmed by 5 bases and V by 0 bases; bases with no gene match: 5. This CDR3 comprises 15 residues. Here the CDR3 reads CASSQEHRGNTEAFF. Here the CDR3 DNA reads TGTGCCAGCAGCCAAGAGCACAGGGGGAATACTGAAGCTTTCTTT.

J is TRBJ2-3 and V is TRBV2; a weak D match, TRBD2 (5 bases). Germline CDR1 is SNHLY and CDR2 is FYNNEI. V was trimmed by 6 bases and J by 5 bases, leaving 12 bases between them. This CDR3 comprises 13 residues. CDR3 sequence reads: CASRVDWVDTQYF. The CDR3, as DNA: TGTGCCAGCAGGGTGGACTGGGTAGATACGCAGTATTTT.

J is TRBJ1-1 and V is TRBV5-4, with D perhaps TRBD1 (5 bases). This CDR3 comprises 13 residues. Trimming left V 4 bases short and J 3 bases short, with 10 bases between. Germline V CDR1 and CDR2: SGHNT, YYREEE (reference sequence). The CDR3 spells CASSLTGDTEAFF. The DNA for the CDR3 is TGTGCCAGCAGCCTGACGGGGGACACTGAAGCTTTCTTT.

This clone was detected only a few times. CDR3 nucleotides: TGCGCCAGCAGAGGGGGTAACACCGGGGAGCTGTTTTTT. This gives the protein CASRGGNTGELFF. This chain joins TRBV10-1 and TRBJ2-2; possibly TRBD1 for D (6 bases). V lost 6 bases, J lost 2 bases, and 7 bases lay in between. Germline CDR1 and CDR2: WNHNN and SYGVQD (reference sequence). The CDR3 has 13 residues.